Shown below are 32 T cell receptor beta chains from a single sample sequenced in a study of blood T cell repertoires in COVID-19 (dated by TCRdb to 2020 to 2021). The receptor library was made with the immunoSEQ multiplex PCR assay. Not all clones reach the TCRdb copy of this immuneACCESS table, which keeps in-frame sequences only. Checked studies attribute under half of the gap to unresolved V genes and leave the rest unexplained. This sample lists a few hundred thousand clones; 70% to 90% were detected once. Roughly 3% of the sample is taken by the ten largest. Material for sequencing was peripheral blood. The receptor source for this set is a man aged 18 to 35 with active or convalescent COVID-19.

This clone was recorded once. The V and J genes are TRBV4-3 and TRBJ2-4; a possible D gene is TRBD1 (5 bases). Trimming left V 0 bases short and J 6 bases short, with 12 bases between. CDR1 and CDR2 (germline): LGHNA, YSLEER. This CDR3 is built from 15 residues. CDR3 region: CASSQDSGRGNIQYF. CDR3 bases: TGCGCCAGCAGCCAAGATTCAGGGCGAGGAAACATTCAGTACTTC.

The genes are TRBV7-2 and TRBJ2-1; no firm D call. CDR3 length: 15 residues. Germline V lookup: CDR1 SGHTA, CDR2 FQGNSA. Trimming shortened V by 4 bases and J by 0 bases, and 10 bases separated the two germline ends. The CDR3 sequence is CASSSDSSSYNEQFF. CDR3 DNA sequence: TGTGCCAGCAGCTCAGACTCGAGCTCCTACAATGAGCAGTTCTTC.

V usage is TRBV5-8 and J usage is TRBJ2-7; D is uncertain. Per germline, CDR1 SGHTS and CDR2 YDEGEE. The CDR3 is 13 residues long. V shed 2 bases and J shed 2 bases, with 8 bases lying between them. The CDR3 region has the DNA TGTGCCAGCAGCTTTTACGGTGCCTACGAGCAGTACTTC. It codes for CASSFYGAYEQYF.

The chain joins TRBV15 to TRBJ2-6; unclear D gene. Germline CDR1 and CDR2: LNHNV and YYDKDF (reference sequence). V was trimmed by 5 bases and J by 0 bases, leaving 8 bases between them. This CDR3 region has 15 residues. The CDR3 coding sequence is TGTGCCACCAGCCCATCGGGCTCTGGGGCCAACGTCCTGACTTTC. Encoded protein: CATSPSGSGANVLTF. Full variable domain (remainder filled in from reference TRBV15 and TRBJ2-6): DAMVIQNPRYQVTQFGKPVTLSCSQTLNHNVMYWYQQKSSQAPKLLFHYYDKDFNNEADTPDNFQSRRPNTSFCFLDIRSPGLGDTAMYLCATSPSGSGANVLTFGAGSRLTVL.

The chain couples TRBV28 to TRBJ2-1, with 12 bases aligning to TRBD2. Looked up from germline, CDR1 is MDHEN and CDR2 is SYDVKM. This CDR3 contains 15 residues. Trimming removed 5 bases from V and 7 bases from J; junction bases left unmatched: 6. The CDR3 here is CASSTRTSGINEQFF. Here the CDR3 DNA reads TGTGCCAGCAGTACTAGGACTAGCGGGATAAATGAGCAGTTCTTC.

The chain uses TRBV19 and TRBJ1-1; D unresolved. V was trimmed by 7 bases and J by 3 bases, leaving 15 bases between them. The V gene's germline CDR1 is LNHDA and CDR2 SQIVND (reference sequence). The CDR3 extends over 14 amino acids. CDR3 DNA sequence: TGTGCCAGTACCCTCCATCGGGGATACACTGAAGCTTTCTTT. This sequence encodes CASTLHRGYTEAFF.

This chain joins TRBV9 and TRBJ2-1, with 8 bases lining up with TRBD2. CDR3 length: 14 residues. V was clipped by 1 base and J by 4 bases; unmatched bases: 1. From germline, CDR1 is SGDLS and CDR2 YYNGEE. In nucleotides, the CDR3 is TGTGCCAGCAGCGTAACTAGCGGATACAATGAGCAGTTCTTC. This codes for CASSVTSGYNEQFF.

This clone was counted a single time. The chain carries TRBV19 and TRBJ2-2, with TRBD2 matching over 11 bases. CDR3 length equals 17 residues. The V segment lost 5 bases and the J segment 2 bases; nucleotides outside the gene matches: 7. The germline V gene encodes CDR1 LNHDA and CDR2 SQIVND (reference sequence). The CDR3 DNA reads TGTGCCAGTAGTCGGACTAGCGGGTACTTTAACACCGGGGAGCTGTTTTTT. Amino acids: CASSRTSGYFNTGELFF.

The chain uses TRBV9 and TRBJ2-1; D is unclear. V dropped 4 bases and J dropped 1 base, with 6 bases sitting between them. The germline gives CDR1 SGDLS, CDR2 YYNGEE. There are 13 residues in the CDR3. In DNA, the CDR3 is TGTGCCAGCAGCCCCCGGTCCTACAATGAGCAGTTCTTC. This translates into CASSPRSYNEQFF.

The rearrangement joins TRBV19 to TRBJ1-2; D gene unclear. V lost 1 base, J lost 4 bases, and 10 bases lay in between. Germline-derived CDR1 and CDR2 are LNHDA and SQIVND (reference sequence). CDR3 length equals 14 residues. CDR3 nucleotides: TGTGCCAGTAGTATAGCTCAGGTCCTCTATGGCTACACCTTC. This translates into CASSIAQVLYGYTF.

This chain links TRBV5-1 with TRBJ1-3, with TRBD1 matching 8 bases. Losses at the gene ends were 0 bases for V and 0 bases for J; bases not matched to a gene: 5. This CDR3 has 17 amino acids. Germline CDR1 and CDR2: SGHRS and YFSETQ. The CDR3 coding sequence is TGCGCCAGCAGCTTGGGCCAGGGGGCCACCTCTGGAAACACCATATATTTT. It yields the protein CASSLGQGATSGNTIYF.

The gene calls are TRBV9 and TRBJ2-5, with D uncertain. This CDR3 has 13 amino acids. In germline, CDR1 is SGDLS, CDR2 YYNGEE. The V end lost 0 bases, the J end lost 5 bases, and 8 bases lay between the germline ends. This CDR3 is CASSVALWETQYF. The CDR3, as DNA: TGTGCCAGCAGCGTAGCACTCTGGGAGACCCAGTACTTC.

The count of this clone is one. The genes are TRBV28 and TRBJ1-2; 9 bases align to TRBD1. The CDR3 totals 15 residues. The V and J ends lost 6 bases and 5 bases, in that order; junction bases with no gene match: 10. Germline CDR1 and CDR2: MDHEN and SYDVKM. Here the CDR3 reads CASSPGDRDVYGYTF. The CDR3 region has the DNA TGTGCCAGCAGCCCTGGGGACAGGGATGTTTATGGCTACACCTTC.

The gene calls are TRBV30 and TRBJ1-1; D is ambiguous. The ends were cut back, 0 bases at V and 0 bases at J, with 8 bases in the middle. The CDR3 has 14 residues. CDR1 is GTSNPN and CDR2 is SVGIG in the germline V gene (reference sequence). Here the CDR3 DNA reads TGTGCCTGGAGTGTGGGCTCTATGAACACTGAAGCTTTCTTT. Its translation is CAWSVGSMNTEAFF. Based on the CDR3 plus reference TRBV30 and TRBJ1-1, the full variable domain is SQTIHQWPATLVQPVGSPLSLECTVEGTSNPNLYWYRQAAGRGLQLLFYSVGIGQISSEVPQNLSASRPQDRQFILSSKKLLLSDSGFYLCAWSVGSMNTEAFFGQGTRLTVV.

This clone has a single count. The chain carries TRBV9 and TRBJ1-2; possible D gene TRBD1, 6 bases. This CDR3 spans 15 amino acids. Deletions cut 2 bases from V and 0 bases from J, with 11 bases between. From germline, CDR1 is SGDLS and CDR2 YYNGEE. CDR3 DNA sequence: TGTGCCAGCAGCGTTTCACAGGGACCTAACTATGGCTACACCTTC. It yields the protein CASSVSQGPNYGYTF.

The chain employs TRBV5-5 and TRBJ2-3; 7 bases map to TRBD2. The CDR3 runs to 14 residues. Germline V gives CDR1 SGHKS, CDR2 YYEKEE (reference sequence). J was trimmed by 4 bases and V by 0 bases; bases with no gene match: 2. CDR3 loop: CASSLGGRADTQYF. DNA for the CDR3: TGTGCCAGCAGCTTGGGTGGGAGGGCAGATACGCAGTATTTT.

As for this clone: This CDR3 is also generated by other DNA sequences in the sample. The chain combines TRBV7-2 with TRBJ2-1, with 10 bases fitting TRBD2. The CDR3 covers 15 residues. The V and J ends lost 1 base and 6 bases, in that order; junction bases with no gene match: 3. The germline V gene has CDR1 SGHTA and CDR2 FQGNSA. The CDR3 sequence is CASSLVAGGTNEQFF. As DNA, the CDR3 is TGTGCCAGCAGCTTAGTAGCGGGGGGAACCAATGAGCAGTTCTTC.

This clone was seen a single time. This chain connects TRBV30 to TRBJ2-7; the match to TRBD1 covers 8 bases. Germline CDR1 is GTSNPN and CDR2 is SVGIG (reference sequence). V dropped 4 bases and J dropped 4; count of bases not matched to a gene: 3. The CDR3 is 12 residues long. CDR3: CAWTGGGYEQYF. CDR3 nucleotides: TGTGCCTGGACAGGGGGCGGGTACGAGCAGTACTTC.

In nucleotides, the CDR3 is TGTGCCAGCTCACCCAGTGCAGGGCGGAACACTGAAGCTTTCTTT. Its translation: CASSPSAGRNTEAFF. The rearrangement uses TRBV18 and TRBJ1-1; the D gene is possibly TRBD1 (5 bases). V lost 3 bases and J 1 base, leaving 12 bases between the germline ends. The CDR3 contains 15 residues. The V gene's germline CDR1 is KGHSH and CDR2 LQKENI.

The chain carries TRBV6-5 and TRBJ2-5; 10 bases align to TRBD1. Germline V gene data show CDR1 as MNHEY and CDR2 as SVGAGI. The CDR3 has 16 residues. Unmatched junction bases numbered 6, after V lost 2 bases and J lost 3 bases. As DNA, the CDR3 is TGTGCCAGCAGTTACCCGTCGACAGGGGGCGAAGAGACCCAGTACTTC. Residues: CASSYPSTGGEETQYF.

This clone was detected once. The chain carries TRBV7-2 and TRBJ1-2, with TRBD1 matching over 9 bases. CDR1 and CDR2 from the germline V gene are SGHTA and FQGNSA. After removal of 5 bases from V and 4 bases from J, the junction contained 8 bases not matched to a gene. The CDR3 runs to 15 residues. CDR3 in DNA: TGTGCCAGCAGCCCTTACTCGACAGGGGGCTATGGCTACACCTTC. Protein: CASSPYSTGGYGYTF.

This clone was recorded once. The chain uses TRBV5-1 and TRBJ1-6, with 10 bases lining up with TRBD1. Germline trimming cut 0 bases from V and 13 bases from J; bases unmatched to any gene: 4. Germline CDR1 reads SGHRS; CDR2 reads YFSETQ. The CDR3 loop spans 14 amino acids. CDR3 loop: CASSLGQGATPLHF. The CDR3 coding sequence is TGCGCCAGCAGCTTGGGACAGGGGGCGACCCCCCTCCACTTT.

This chain joins TRBV6-6 and TRBJ1-1; perhaps TRBD1 as D (6 bases). V lost 6 bases and J 7 bases, leaving 18 bases between the germline ends. Germline values: CDR1 MNHNY, CDR2 SVGAGI (reference sequence). This CDR3 region has 14 residues. The chain's CDR3 is CASRPREGENEAFF. CDR3 DNA: TGTGCCAGCAGGCCTCGAGAGGGGGAGAATGAAGCTTTCTTT.

This CDR3 reads CASSKLAATDTQYF. DNA of the CDR3: TGTGCCAGTAGTAAACTAGCTGCCACAGATACGCAGTATTTT. The chain employs TRBV19 and TRBJ2-3, with D possibly being TRBD2 (6 bases). V lost 4 bases and J lost 2, with 10 bases in between. CDR3 length: 14 residues. Germline-derived CDR1 and CDR2 are LNHDA and SQIVND (reference sequence).

The chain uses TRBV28 and TRBJ2-7; TRBD2 matches 7 bases. In germline, CDR1 is MDHEN, CDR2 SYDVKM. The V and J ends lost 5 bases and 2 bases, in that order; junction bases with no gene match: 9. The CDR3 has 15 amino acids. CDR3 bases: TGTGCCAGCAGTCCTTCGGGGGGACCCACCTACGAGCAGTACTTC. Its translation is CASSPSGGPTYEQYF. Filled out from reference TRBV28 and TRBJ2-7, the complete variable domain reads DVKVTQSSRYLVKRTGEKVFLECVQDMDHENMFWYRQDPGLGLRLIYFSYDVKMKEKGDIPEGYSVSREKKERFSLILESASTNQTSMYLCASSPSGGPTYEQYFGPGTRLTVT.

The chain has TRBV7-7 and TRBJ2-1, with D hard to call. The CDR3 sequence is 12 residues long. Germline assignment: CDR1 SSHAT and CDR2 FNYEAQ (reference sequence). CDR3 region: CVSEDPYNEQFF. The CDR3 coding sequence is TGTGTTTCAGAGGATCCGTACAATGAGCAGTTCTTC.

This clone was seen a handful of times. At the DNA level, this CDR3 is encoded by other sequences in the same sample as well. The J gene is TRBJ2-7, the V gene TRBV7-8; no reliable D call. The CDR3 sequence is 11 residues long. Trimming took 6 bases from V and 0 from J, leaving 3 bases between them. Germline-derived CDR1 and CDR2 are SGHVS and FQNEAQ. In DNA, the CDR3 is TGTGCCAGCAGTAACTCCTACGAGCAGTACTTC. This codes for CASSNSYEQYF.

The genes are TRBV29-1 and TRBJ2-1; possibly TRBD1 for D (6 bases). With 6 bases removed from V and 6 bases from J, the gap between germline ends came to 15 bases. CDR3 length: 13 amino acids. The germline V gene has CDR1 SQVTM and CDR2 ANQGSEA. The CDR3 loop reads CSVRGGSVNEQFF. CDR3 nucleotides: TGCAGCGTCCGAGGGGGATCGGTCAATGAGCAGTTCTTC.

V is TRBV27 and J is TRBJ1-4, with D possibly being TRBD1 (5 bases). Trimming stripped 6 bases from V and 0 bases from J, with 11 bases between. Germline V gives CDR1 MNHEY, CDR2 SMNVEV (reference sequence). CDR3 size: 15 residues. The CDR3 sequence: CASRAWGATNEKLFF. CDR3 in DNA: TGTGCCAGCAGGGCCTGGGGGGCAACTAATGAAAAACTGTTTTTT.

This clone was picked up one time. The V and J genes are TRBV27 and TRBJ1-2; 7 bases are a match to TRBD1. Germline V CDR1 and CDR2: MNHEY, SMNVEV (reference sequence). The CDR3 sequence is 15 residues long. After removal of 5 bases from V and 7 bases from J, the junction contained 13 bases not matched to a gene. The CDR3 DNA is TGTGCCAGCAGTCCAACCAGGGGGTTTACCTCTGGCTACACCTTC. Translated, it gives CASSPTRGFTSGYTF.

V is TRBV15 and J is TRBJ2-5; D possibly corresponds to TRBD1 (6 bases). CDR3 length: 14 residues. CDR1 LNHNV and CDR2 YYDKDF come from the germline V gene (reference sequence). Trimming pared 5 bases from V and 0 bases from J, leaving 10 bases between. The CDR3 reads CATSDRRHQETQYF. The CDR3 region has the DNA TGTGCCACCAGCGACAGGAGACACCAAGAGACCCAGTACTTC.

V gene TRBV5-1 combines with J gene TRBJ2-7; TRBD1 is a possible D gene (5 bases). The CDR3 runs to 14 residues. V was cut by 3 bases and J by 0 bases, with 10 bases left in between. Germline loops: CDR1 SGHRS, CDR2 YFSETQ. The CDR3 DNA sequence: TGCGCCAGCAGCTATGCGACAGACTCCTACGAGCAGTACTTC. Amino acid sequence: CASSYATDSYEQYF. The full variable domain, rest sourced from reference TRBV5-1 and TRBJ2-7, is KAGVTQTPRYLIKTRGQQVTLSCSPISGHRSVSWYQQTPGQGLQFLFEYFSETQRNKGNFPGRFSGRQFSNSRSEMNVSTLELGDSALYLCASSYATDSYEQYFGPGTRLTVT.